A selection of T cell receptor beta chains follows, all from one sample in a study of breast tumors, draining lymph nodes, adjacent tissues. TCRdb called the multiplex PCR reads again in MiXCR, with one record for every CDR3 protein. The sample shows about 120,000 distinct CDR3 sequences, 20% of them seen only once. The sample was axillary lymph node tissue. The source of these receptors is a female donor with breast cancer. Some clones in this sample may be carry-over from other donors' samples. CDR3s include the opening cysteine and the closing phenylalanine or tryptophan. A D gene is named only where the DNA matches it firmly. Clone sizes are given selectively: once, few, many, or a class where the clone is expanded.

J gene: TRBJ2-3
V gene: TRBV7-9
D gene: NA
clone size: many
CDR3 DNA: TGTGCCAGCAGCCGGGACAGCACAGATACGCAGTATTTT
CDR3 protein: CASSRDSTDTQYF

J gene: TRBJ2-5
V gene: TRBV7-3
D gene: TRBD2
clone size: many
CDR3 DNA: TGTGCCAGCGGCGGGGGGGCCGGAGAGACCCAGTACTTC
CDR3 protein: CASGGGAGETQYF

J gene: TRBJ1-4
V gene: TRBV10-3
D gene: TRBD1
clone size: many
CDR3 DNA: TGTGCCACGGGACAGGGGGCAACTAATGAAAAACTGTTTTTT
CDR3 protein: CATGQGATNEKLFF

J gene: TRBJ2-1
V gene: TRBV3-1
D gene: NA
clone size: many
CDR3 DNA: TGTGCCAGCAGCCAATGGGTCCCCGGTCTCAATGAGCAGTTCTTC
CDR3 protein: CASSQWVPGLNEQFF

J gene: TRBJ2-7
V gene: TRBV11-2
D gene: NA
clone size: many
CDR3 DNA: TGTGCCAGCAGCATACAGACAGGTTCCTACGAGCAGTACTTC
CDR3 protein: CASSIQTGSYEQYF

J gene: TRBJ2-3
V gene: TRBV4-1
D gene: TRBD2
clone size: few
CDR3 DNA: TGCGCCAGCAGCCAAGGACCGTCCGGGACTAGCGGGGGGGGGGGCACAGATACGCAGTATTTT
CDR3 protein: CASSQGPSGTSGGGGTDTQYF

J gene: TRBJ1-2
V gene: TRBV5-1
D gene: NA
clone size: many
CDR3 DNA: TGCGCCAGCAGCTTGGACAATAACTATGGCTACACCTTC
CDR3 protein: CASSLDNNYGYTF

J gene: TRBJ2-1
V gene: TRBV20-1
D gene: NA
clone size: many
CDR3 DNA: TGCAGTGCTAGATCGGACCCCACCTACAATGAGCAGTTCTTC
CDR3 protein: CSARSDPTYNEQFF

J gene: TRBJ2-7
V gene: TRBV29-1
D gene: TRBD2
clone size: many
CDR3 DNA: TGCAGCGTTGGTGACGGCGCGGGGGGCGAGCAGTACTTC
CDR3 protein: CSVGDGAGGEQYF

J gene: TRBJ2-7
V gene: TRBV20-1
D gene: TRBD2
clone size: NA
CDR3 DNA: TGCAGTGCTAGCGGGACTAGCTCCTTCTACGGGCAGTATTTC
CDR3 protein: CSASGTSSFYGQYF

J gene: TRBJ2-7
V gene: TRBV9
D gene: TRBD1
clone size: many
CDR3 DNA: TGTGCCAGCAGCGATGTCAGGGGGTACGAGCAGTACTTC
CDR3 protein: CASSDVRGYEQYF

J gene: TRBJ2-7
V gene: TRBV19
D gene: TRBD1
clone size: many
CDR3 DNA: TGTGCCAGTAGTATCAACCTCGGGACAGGGGGGCACGAGCAGTACTTC
CDR3 protein: CASSINLGTGGHEQYF

J gene: TRBJ2-1
V gene: TRBV7-2
D gene: NA
clone size: many
CDR3 DNA: TGTGCCAGCAGCTTCGGGGGGCTGGGGAATGAGCAGTTCTTC
CDR3 protein: CASSFGGLGNEQFF

J gene: TRBJ1-2
V gene: TRBV14
D gene: NA
clone size: many
CDR3 DNA: TGTGCCAGCAGCTTGGGGGTCTATGGCTACACCTTC
CDR3 protein: CASSLGVYGYTF

J gene: TRBJ2-5
V gene: TRBV25-1
D gene: NA
clone size: few
CDR3 DNA: TGTGCCAGCAGTGAATTGGGGGTCGCGGTTCAAGAGACCCAGTACTTC
CDR3 protein: CASSELGVAVQETQYF

J gene: TRBJ2-5
V gene: TRBV19
D gene: TRBD2
clone size: many
CDR3 DNA: TGTGCCAGTAGTATCGGCGGGAGGCAAGAGACCCAGTACTTC
CDR3 protein: CASSIGGRQETQYF

J gene: TRBJ2-7
V gene: TRBV19
D gene: NA
clone size: NA
CDR3 DNA: TGTGCCAGTAGTATATCTCGCCGGGGGGAGCAGTACTTC
CDR3 protein: CASSISRRGEQYF

J gene: TRBJ2-2
V gene: TRBV11-2
D gene: NA
clone size: many
CDR3 DNA: TGTGCCAGCAGCTTTTTCGTTAGCGGAGGGTTGGGGGAGCTGTTTTTT
CDR3 protein: CASSFFVSGGLGELFF

J gene: TRBJ1-5
V gene: TRBV28
D gene: NA
clone size: few
CDR3 DNA: TGTGCCAGCAGAACCCTTTCGGTCGGGGTAAATCAGCCCCAGCATTTT
CDR3 protein: CASRTLSVGVNQPQHF

J gene: TRBJ2-1
V gene: TRBV5-1
D gene: NA
clone size: many
CDR3 DNA: TGCGCCAGCCACCCTGAAATAAGACCGGGAAACAATGAGCAGTTCTTC
CDR3 protein: CASHPEIRPGNNEQFF

J gene: TRBJ1-2
V gene: TRBV27
D gene: NA
clone size: many
CDR3 DNA: TGTGCCAGCAGTTTATCGGGCAGGGTCCATGGCTACACCTTC
CDR3 protein: CASSLSGRVHGYTF

J gene: TRBJ2-5
V gene: TRBV11-2
D gene: NA
clone size: many
CDR3 DNA: TGTGCCAGCAGACAAAGGGGGGTAGAGACCCAGTACTTC
CDR3 protein: CASRQRGVETQYF

J gene: TRBJ1-5
V gene: TRBV7-9
D gene: TRBD1
clone size: many
CDR3 DNA: TGTGCCAGCAGCTTAGCGGGGACAGGCGGGCAGCCCCAGCATTTT
CDR3 protein: CASSLAGTGGQPQHF

J gene: TRBJ2-3
V gene: TRBV5-1
D gene: NA
clone size: many
CDR3 DNA: TGCGCCAGCAGCCCTGAACTAGTTTCAGATACGCAGTATTTT
CDR3 protein: CASSPELVSDTQYF

J gene: TRBJ2-1
V gene: TRBV24-1
D gene: NA
clone size: many
CDR3 DNA: TGTGCCACCAGTCTCCAGGGGGAGGGAAAGGATGAGCAGTTCTTC
CDR3 protein: CATSLQGEGKDEQFF

J gene: TRBJ2-5
V gene: TRBV4-2
D gene: TRBD2
clone size: many
CDR3 DNA: TGTGCCAGCAGCCAAGGGGGAGCGGGGGGACAAGAGACCCAGTACTTC
CDR3 protein: CASSQGGAGGQETQYF

J gene: TRBJ2-3
V gene: TRBV7-9
D gene: NA
clone size: few
CDR3 DNA: TGTGCCAGCAGCTACAGTATGCTCGGTGATACGCAGTATTTT
CDR3 protein: CASSYSMLGDTQYF

J gene: TRBJ2-1
V gene: TRBV6-2/TRBV6-3
D gene: TRBD2
clone size: many
CDR3 DNA: TGTGCCAGCAGATCCGGGACTAGCTTAATCCATGAGCAGTTCTTC
CDR3 protein: CASRSGTSLIHEQFF

J gene: TRBJ2-6
V gene: TRBV14
D gene: NA
clone size: NA
CDR3 DNA: TGTGCCAGCAGCCAAGATGTGAGGAGGGGGAGATCTGGGGCCAACGTCCTGACTTTC
CDR3 protein: CASSQDVRRGRSGANVLTF

J gene: TRBJ1-5
V gene: TRBV4-1
D gene: NA
clone size: many
CDR3 DNA: TGCGCCAGCAGCCAAGATTGGTTAATTCAGCCCCAGCATTTT
CDR3 protein: CASSQDWLIQPQHF

J gene: TRBJ2-5
V gene: TRBV5-1
D gene: NA
clone size: many
CDR3 DNA: TGCGCCAGCAGCTTGGGAGGGCCCGAGACCCAGTACTTC
CDR3 protein: CASSLGGPETQYF

J gene: TRBJ2-5
V gene: TRBV20-1
D gene: TRBD2
clone size: many
CDR3 DNA: TGCAGTGCTAGAGTGGGCGGGAGGGGCCAGACCCAGTACTTC
CDR3 protein: CSARVGGRGQTQYF

J gene: TRBJ2-1
V gene: TRBV6-5
D gene: TRBD2
clone size: many
CDR3 DNA: TGTGCCAGCAGTTACTCGATTCCGGGACTAGCGCCGAAGAGCTCCTACAATGAGCAGTTCTTC
CDR3 protein: CASSYSIPGLAPKSSYNEQFF

J gene: TRBJ2-3
V gene: TRBV29-1
D gene: NA
clone size: few
CDR3 DNA: TGCAGCGTTTTCGGGGGTTTTTCGAGCACAGATACGCAGTATTTT
CDR3 protein: CSVFGGFSSTDTQYF

J gene: TRBJ2-2
V gene: TRBV5-1
D gene: NA
clone size: many
CDR3 DNA: TGCGCCAGCAGCTTGCACACCGGGGAGCTGTTTTTT
CDR3 protein: CASSLHTGELFF

J gene: TRBJ2-3
V gene: TRBV6-5
D gene: TRBD1
clone size: many
CDR3 DNA: TGTGCCAGCAGCCAGACAGGGATCGGAACAGATACGCAGTATTTT
CDR3 protein: CASSQTGIGTDTQYF

J gene: TRBJ1-2
V gene: TRBV6-6
D gene: NA
clone size: many
CDR3 DNA: TGTGCCAGTGGACCGGACGTATTTCACTATGGCTACACCTTC
CDR3 protein: CASGPDVFHYGYTF

J gene: TRBJ2-3
V gene: TRBV7-2
D gene: NA
clone size: many
CDR3 DNA: TGTGCCAGCAGCGTTCGACAGGCCCAAAGCACAGATACGCAGTATTTT
CDR3 protein: CASSVRQAQSTDTQYF

J gene: TRBJ2-7
V gene: TRBV29-1
D gene: TRBD2
clone size: many
CDR3 DNA: TGCAGCGTGGTACTAGCGGAAAGCTCCTACGAGCAGTACTTC
CDR3 protein: CSVVLAESSYEQYF

J gene: TRBJ2-3
V gene: TRBV6-6
D gene: NA
clone size: many
CDR3 DNA: TGTGCCAGCAGTTACTCGACGGCCACAGATACGCAGTATTTT
CDR3 protein: CASSYSTATDTQYF

J gene: TRBJ2-3
V gene: TRBV5-1
D gene: NA
clone size: many
CDR3 DNA: TGCGCCAGCAGCTTAGGATTAGGGACAGATACGCAGTATTTT
CDR3 protein: CASSLGLGTDTQYF

J gene: TRBJ2-3
V gene: TRBV15
D gene: NA
clone size: many
CDR3 DNA: TGTGCCACCAGCAGGCAACAGGGAACAGATACGCAGTATTTT
CDR3 protein: CATSRQQGTDTQYF

J gene: TRBJ2-5
V gene: TRBV5-6
D gene: TRBD1
clone size: NA
CDR3 DNA: TGTGCCAGCAGCAACAGGGGGCGCCTAGAGACCCAGTACTTC
CDR3 protein: CASSNRGRLETQYF

J gene: TRBJ2-3
V gene: TRBV10-3
D gene: TRBD2
clone size: many
CDR3 DNA: TGTGCCATCAGTGGGGGGACTAGCGGGGTCACAGATACGCAGTATTTT
CDR3 protein: CAISGGTSGVTDTQYF

J gene: TRBJ2-5
V gene: TRBV7-2
D gene: NA
clone size: many
CDR3 DNA: TGTGCCAGCAGCCCGCCTTGGGGGAAAGAGACCCAGTACTTC
CDR3 protein: CASSPPWGKETQYF

J gene: TRBJ2-1
V gene: TRBV20-1
D gene: NA
clone size: many
CDR3 DNA: TGCAGTGCTAGCTCGGGATACAATGAGCAGTTCTTC
CDR3 protein: CSASSGYNEQFF

J gene: TRBJ2-2
V gene: TRBV7-9
D gene: NA
clone size: many
CDR3 DNA: TGTGCCAGCAGCTTTTCCGCGGGTACCGGGGAGCTGTTTTTT
CDR3 protein: CASSFSAGTGELFF

J gene: TRBJ1-4
V gene: TRBV30
D gene: NA
clone size: many
CDR3 DNA: TGTGCCTGGAGTGGTTCTGCCCCGAGCGGAAAACTGTTTTTT
CDR3 protein: CAWSGSAPSGKLFF

J gene: TRBJ2-5
V gene: TRBV6-5
D gene: NA
clone size: few
CDR3 DNA: TGTGCCAGCAGTTACTCGTGGGGGGCCTACCAAGAGACCCAGTACTTC
CDR3 protein: CASSYSWGAYQETQYF

J gene: TRBJ2-3
V gene: TRBV6-5
D gene: NA
clone size: NA
CDR3 DNA: TGTGCCAGCAGTTCGAAAAGGGGCACAGATACGCAGTATTTT
CDR3 protein: CASSSKRGTDTQYF

J gene: TRBJ1-5
V gene: TRBV10-2
D gene: NA
clone size: many
CDR3 DNA: TGCGCCAGCTCGAGTCCGGGAAAGGTCAATCAGCCCCAGCATTTT
CDR3 protein: CASSSPGKVNQPQHF

J gene: TRBJ2-3
V gene: TRBV5-1
D gene: NA
clone size: many
CDR3 DNA: TGCGCCAGCAGCGTAAGTCAGGGGGATACGCAGTATTTT
CDR3 protein: CASSVSQGDTQYF

J gene: TRBJ2-3
V gene: TRBV20-1
D gene: NA
clone size: many
CDR3 DNA: TGCAGTGCAAGGGAGGAGTACACAGATACGCAGTATTTT
CDR3 protein: CSAREEYTDTQYF

J gene: TRBJ2-1
V gene: TRBV15
D gene: NA
clone size: many
CDR3 DNA: TGTGCCACCAGCGGACTCCGGGACCAGCGGGAGCAGTTCTTC
CDR3 protein: CATSGLRDQREQFF

J gene: TRBJ2-4
V gene: TRBV2
D gene: NA
clone size: few
CDR3 DNA: TGTGCCAGCAGTCCTCGAGGAGCGACGAACATTCAGTACTTC
CDR3 protein: CASSPRGATNIQYF

J gene: TRBJ2-5
V gene: TRBV9
D gene: TRBD1
clone size: many
CDR3 DNA: TGTGCCAGCAGCGTAGGGGGACAGATACAAGAGACCCAGTACTTC
CDR3 protein: CASSVGGQIQETQYF

J gene: TRBJ1-5
V gene: TRBV30
D gene: NA
clone size: few
CDR3 DNA: TGTGCCTGGAAAGGACAGAGTAATCAGCCCCAGCATTTT
CDR3 protein: CAWKGQSNQPQHF

J gene: TRBJ1-5
V gene: TRBV19
D gene: TRBD1
clone size: many
CDR3 DNA: TGTGCCAGTAACGACAGGGCTGGGGGCAATCAGCCCCAGCATTTT
CDR3 protein: CASNDRAGGNQPQHF

J gene: TRBJ2-5
V gene: TRBV28
D gene: TRBD2
clone size: many
CDR3 DNA: TGTGCCAGCTCTTGGGGGGGAAAGGGGGAGACCCAGTACTTC
CDR3 protein: CASSWGGKGETQYF

J gene: TRBJ2-7
V gene: TRBV6-1
D gene: NA
clone size: many
CDR3 DNA: TGTGCCAGCAGCTCACGTAGGGGCTACTACGAGCAGTACTTC
CDR3 protein: CASSSRRGYYEQYF